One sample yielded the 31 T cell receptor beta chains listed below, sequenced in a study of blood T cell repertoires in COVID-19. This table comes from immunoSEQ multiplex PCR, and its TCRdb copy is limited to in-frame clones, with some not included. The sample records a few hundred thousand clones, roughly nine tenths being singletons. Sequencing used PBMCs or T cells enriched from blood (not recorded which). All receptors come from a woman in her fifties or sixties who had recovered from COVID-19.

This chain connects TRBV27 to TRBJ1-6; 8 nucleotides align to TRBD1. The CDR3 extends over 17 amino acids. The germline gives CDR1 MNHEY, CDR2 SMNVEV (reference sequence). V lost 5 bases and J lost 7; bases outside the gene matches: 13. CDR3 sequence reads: CASSPTQRQGRNSPLHF. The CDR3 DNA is TGTGCCAGCAGTCCCACCCAAAGACAGGGGAGGAATTCACCCCTCCACTTT.

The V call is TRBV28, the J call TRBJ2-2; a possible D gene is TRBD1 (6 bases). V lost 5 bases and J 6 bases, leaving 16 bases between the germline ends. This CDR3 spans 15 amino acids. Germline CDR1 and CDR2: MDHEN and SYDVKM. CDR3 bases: TGTGCCAGCAGTCCTTTACAGGGTATCCCCGGGGAGCTGTTTTTT. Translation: CASSPLQGIPGELFF.

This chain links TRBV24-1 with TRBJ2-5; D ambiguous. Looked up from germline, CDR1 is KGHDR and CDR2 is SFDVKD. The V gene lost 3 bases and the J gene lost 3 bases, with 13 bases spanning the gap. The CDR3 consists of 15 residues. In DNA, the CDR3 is TGTGCCACCAGTGATGCCACAGCTTTGGAAGAGACCCAGTACTTC. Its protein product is CATSDATALEETQYF.

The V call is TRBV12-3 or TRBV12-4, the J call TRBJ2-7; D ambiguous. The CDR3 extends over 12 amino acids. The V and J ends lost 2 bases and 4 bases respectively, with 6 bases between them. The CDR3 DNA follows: TGTGCCAGCAGTTTATTCTCTTACGAGCAGTACTTC. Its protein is CASSLFSYEQYF.

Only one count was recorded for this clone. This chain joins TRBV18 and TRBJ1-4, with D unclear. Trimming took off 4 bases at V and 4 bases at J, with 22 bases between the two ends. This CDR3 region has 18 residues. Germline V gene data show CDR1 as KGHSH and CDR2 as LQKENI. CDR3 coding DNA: TGTGCCAGCTCACTTCAATCCCGCCTTGGAGAGGGTAATGAAAAACTGTTTTTT. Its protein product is CASSLQSRLGEGNEKLFF.

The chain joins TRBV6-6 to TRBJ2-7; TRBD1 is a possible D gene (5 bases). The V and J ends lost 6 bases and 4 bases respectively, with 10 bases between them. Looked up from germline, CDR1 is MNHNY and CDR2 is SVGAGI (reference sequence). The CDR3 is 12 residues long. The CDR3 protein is CASRETVYEQYF. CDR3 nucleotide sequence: TGTGCCAGCAGGGAGACAGTTTACGAGCAGTACTTC.

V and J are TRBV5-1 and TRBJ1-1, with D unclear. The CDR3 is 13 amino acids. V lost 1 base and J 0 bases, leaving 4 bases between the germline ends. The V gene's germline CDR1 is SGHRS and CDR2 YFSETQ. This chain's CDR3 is CASSLFMNTEAFF. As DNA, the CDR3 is TGCGCCAGCAGCTTGTTTATGAACACTGAAGCTTTCTTT.

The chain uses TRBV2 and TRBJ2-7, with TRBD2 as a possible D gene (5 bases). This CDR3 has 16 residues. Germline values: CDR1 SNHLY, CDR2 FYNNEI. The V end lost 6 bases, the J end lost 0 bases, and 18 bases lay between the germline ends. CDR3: CASRTIHGVYSYEQYF. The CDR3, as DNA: TGTGCCAGCAGGACTATTCATGGGGTTTACTCCTACGAGCAGTACTTC. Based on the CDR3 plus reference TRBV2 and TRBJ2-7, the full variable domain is EPEVTQTPSHQVTQMGQEVILRCVPISNHLYFYWYRQILGQKVEFLVSFYNNEISEKSEIFDDQFSVERPDGSNFTLKIRSTKLEDSAMYFCASRTIHGVYSYEQYFGPGTRLTVT.

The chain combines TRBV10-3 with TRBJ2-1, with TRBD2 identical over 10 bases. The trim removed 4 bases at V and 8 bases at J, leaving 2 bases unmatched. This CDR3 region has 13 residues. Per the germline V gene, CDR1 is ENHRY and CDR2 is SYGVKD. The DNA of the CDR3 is TGTGCCATCAGTGGGCTAGCGGGGGATGAGCAGTTCTTC. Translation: CAISGLAGDEQFF.

The CDR3 loop reads CATSDSLTGESYNEQFF. CDR3 coding DNA: TGTGCCACCAGTGATTCACTGACAGGGGAATCCTACAATGAGCAGTTCTTC. The rearrangement joins TRBV24-1 to TRBJ2-1, with 8 bases identical to TRBD1. CDR3 length: 17 amino acids. The V and J ends lost 2 bases and 1 base, in that order; junction bases with no gene match: 6. Germline V gene lookup returns CDR1 KGHDR and CDR2 SFDVKD.

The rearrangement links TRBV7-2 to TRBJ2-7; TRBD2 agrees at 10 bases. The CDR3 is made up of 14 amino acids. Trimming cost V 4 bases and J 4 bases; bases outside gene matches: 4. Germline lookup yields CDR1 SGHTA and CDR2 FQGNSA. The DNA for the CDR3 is TGTGCCAGCAGCTCCTCAGCGGGGGGGTACGAGCAGTACTTC. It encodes CASSSSAGGYEQYF.

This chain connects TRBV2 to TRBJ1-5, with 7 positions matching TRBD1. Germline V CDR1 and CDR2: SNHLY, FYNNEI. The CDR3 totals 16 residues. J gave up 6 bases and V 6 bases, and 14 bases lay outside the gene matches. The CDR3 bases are TGTGCCAGCAGACCGTGGACAGGCCAAGCAAGTCAGCCCCAGCATTTT. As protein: CASRPWTGQASQPQHF. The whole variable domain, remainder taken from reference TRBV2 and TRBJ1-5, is EPEVTQTPSHQVTQMGQEVILRCVPISNHLYFYWYRQILGQKVEFLVSFYNNEISEKSEIFDDQFSVERPDGSNFTLKIRSTKLEDSAMYFCASRPWTGQASQPQHFGDGTRLSIL.

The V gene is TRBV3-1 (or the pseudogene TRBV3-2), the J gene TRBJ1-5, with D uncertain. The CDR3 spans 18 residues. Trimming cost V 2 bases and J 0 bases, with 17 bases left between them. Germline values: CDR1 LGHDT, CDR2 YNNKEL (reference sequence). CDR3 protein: CASSQTRKAANSNQPQHF. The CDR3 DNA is TGTGCCAGCAGCCAAACCCGCAAGGCGGCTAATAGCAATCAGCCCCAGCATTTT.

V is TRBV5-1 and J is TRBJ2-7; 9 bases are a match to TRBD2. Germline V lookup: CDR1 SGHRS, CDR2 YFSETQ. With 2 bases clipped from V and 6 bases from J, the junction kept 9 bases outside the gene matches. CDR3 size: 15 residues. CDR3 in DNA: TGCGCCAGCAGCTTATTAGCGGGAGTGGAGTTCGAGCAGTACTTC. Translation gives CASSLLAGVEFEQYF. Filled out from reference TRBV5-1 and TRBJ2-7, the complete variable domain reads KAGVTQTPRYLIKTRGQQVTLSCSPISGHRSVSWYQQTPGQGLQFLFEYFSETQRNKGNFPGRFSGRQFSNSRSEMNVSTLELGDSALYLCASSLLAGVEFEQYFGPGTRLTVT.

CDR3 bases: TGTGCCACCTTCGGACAGGGTAGCTCTGGAAACACCATATATTTT. It yields the protein CATFGQGSSGNTIYF. The chain joins TRBV24-1 to TRBJ1-3; 8 bases agree with TRBD1. Germline-derived CDR1 and CDR2 are KGHDR and SFDVKD. The junction had 6 bases not matched to a gene; V was cut back by 9 bases and J by 0 bases. The length of the CDR3 is 15 residues.

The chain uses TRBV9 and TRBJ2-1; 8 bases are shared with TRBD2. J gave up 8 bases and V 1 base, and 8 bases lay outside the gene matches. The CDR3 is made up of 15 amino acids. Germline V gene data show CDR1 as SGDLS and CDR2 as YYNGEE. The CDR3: CASSVSSGNFDEQFF. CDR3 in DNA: TGTGCCAGCAGCGTAAGTAGCGGGAATTTCGATGAGCAGTTCTTC.

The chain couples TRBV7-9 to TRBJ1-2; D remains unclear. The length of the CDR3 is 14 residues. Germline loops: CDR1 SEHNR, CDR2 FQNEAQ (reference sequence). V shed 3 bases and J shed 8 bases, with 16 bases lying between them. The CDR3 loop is CASSFQSEKGGYTF. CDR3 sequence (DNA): TGTGCCAGCAGCTTTCAAAGCGAAAAAGGAGGCTACACCTTC. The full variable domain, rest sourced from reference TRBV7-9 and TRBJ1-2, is DTGVSQNPRHKITKRGQNVTFRCDPISEHNRLYWYRQTLGQGPEFLTYFQNEAQLEKSRLLSDRFSAERPKGSFSTLEIQRTEQGDSAMYLCASSFQSEKGGYTFGSGTRLTVV.

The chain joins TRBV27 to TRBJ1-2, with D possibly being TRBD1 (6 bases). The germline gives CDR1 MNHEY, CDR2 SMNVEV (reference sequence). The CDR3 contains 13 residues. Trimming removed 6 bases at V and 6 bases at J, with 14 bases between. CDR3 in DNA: TGTGCCAGCAGACCGACAGGTAGCAATGGCTACACCTTC. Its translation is CASRPTGSNGYTF.

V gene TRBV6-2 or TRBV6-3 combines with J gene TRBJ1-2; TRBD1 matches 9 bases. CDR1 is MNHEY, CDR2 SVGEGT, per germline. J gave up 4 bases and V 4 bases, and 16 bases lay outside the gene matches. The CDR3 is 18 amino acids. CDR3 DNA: TGTGCCAGCAGTTCGACCCGTCGGACAGGGGAGTTAGCCTATGGCTACACCTTC. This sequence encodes CASSSTRRTGELAYGYTF.

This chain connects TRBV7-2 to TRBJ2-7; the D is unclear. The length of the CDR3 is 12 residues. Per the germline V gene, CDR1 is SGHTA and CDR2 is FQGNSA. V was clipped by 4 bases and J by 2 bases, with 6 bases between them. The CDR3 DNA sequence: TGTGCCAGCAGCTCTTACACCTACGAGCAGTACTTC. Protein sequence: CASSSYTYEQYF.

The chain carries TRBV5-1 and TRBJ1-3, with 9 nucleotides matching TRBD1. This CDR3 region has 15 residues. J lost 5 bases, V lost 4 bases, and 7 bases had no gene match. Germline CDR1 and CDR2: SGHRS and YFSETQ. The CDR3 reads CASSTGTGYRNTIYF. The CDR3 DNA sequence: TGCGCCAGCAGCACCGGGACAGGGTACAGAAACACCATATATTTT.

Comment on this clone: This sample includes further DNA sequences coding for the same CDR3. The CDR3 DNA follows: TGCAGTGCTAGAGATCAGGCTGAAGCTTTCTTT. Encoded protein: CSARDQAEAFF. The gene calls are TRBV20-1 and TRBJ1-1; D is unresolved. This CDR3 spans 11 amino acids. Germline V gene data show CDR1 as DFQATT and CDR2 as SNEGSKA (reference sequence). Trimming stripped 0 bases from V and 6 bases from J, with 5 bases between.

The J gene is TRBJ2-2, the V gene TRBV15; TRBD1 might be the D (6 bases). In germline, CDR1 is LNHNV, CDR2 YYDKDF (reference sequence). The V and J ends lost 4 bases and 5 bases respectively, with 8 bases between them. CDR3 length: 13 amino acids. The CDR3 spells CATSNTGTGELFF. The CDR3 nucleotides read TGTGCCACCAGCAACACAGGGACCGGGGAGCTGTTTTTT.

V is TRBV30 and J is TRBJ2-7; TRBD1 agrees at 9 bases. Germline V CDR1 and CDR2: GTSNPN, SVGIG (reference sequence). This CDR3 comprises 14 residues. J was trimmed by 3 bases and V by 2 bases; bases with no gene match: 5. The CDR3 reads CAWSQDRGLYEQYF. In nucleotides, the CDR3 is TGTGCCTGGAGTCAGGACAGGGGCCTCTACGAGCAGTACTTC.

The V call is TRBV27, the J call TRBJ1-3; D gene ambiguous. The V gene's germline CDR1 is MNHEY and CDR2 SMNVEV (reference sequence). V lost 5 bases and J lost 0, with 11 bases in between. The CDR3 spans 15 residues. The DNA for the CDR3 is TGTGCCAGCAGTCCCCTCCCGTTCTCTGGAAACACCATATATTTT. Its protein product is CASSPLPFSGNTIYF.

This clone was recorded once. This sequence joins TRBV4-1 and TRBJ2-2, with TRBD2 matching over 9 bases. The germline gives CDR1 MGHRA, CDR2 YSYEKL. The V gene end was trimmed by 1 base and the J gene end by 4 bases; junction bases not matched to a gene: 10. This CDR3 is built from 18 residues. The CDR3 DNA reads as TGCGCCAGCAGCCAAGTTTCCAGCGGGAGGAAGGGCACCGGGGAGCTGTTTTTT. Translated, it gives CASSQVSSGRKGTGELFF.

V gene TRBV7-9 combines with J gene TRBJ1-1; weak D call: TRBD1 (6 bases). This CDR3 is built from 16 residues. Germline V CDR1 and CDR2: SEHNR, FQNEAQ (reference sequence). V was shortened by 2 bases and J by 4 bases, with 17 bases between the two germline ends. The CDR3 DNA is TGTGCCAGCAGCTTACCCCCCCCAGGGGCCGGCACTGAAGCTTTCTTT. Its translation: CASSLPPPGAGTEAFF.

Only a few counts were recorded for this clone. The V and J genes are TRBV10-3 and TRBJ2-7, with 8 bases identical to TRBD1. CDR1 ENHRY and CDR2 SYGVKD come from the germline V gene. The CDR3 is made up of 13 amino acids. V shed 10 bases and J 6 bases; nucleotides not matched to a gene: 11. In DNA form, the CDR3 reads TGTGCCACCGGACAGGGTTGGGACTCCGAGCAGTACTTC. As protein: CATGQGWDSEQYF.

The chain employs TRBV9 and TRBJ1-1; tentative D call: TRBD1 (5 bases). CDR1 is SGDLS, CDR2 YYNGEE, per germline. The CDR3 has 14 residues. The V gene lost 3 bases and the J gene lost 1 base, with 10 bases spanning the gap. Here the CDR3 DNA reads TGTGCCAGCAGCGCGTCCACAGGGAACACTGAAGCTTTCTTT. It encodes CASSASTGNTEAFF.

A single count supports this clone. CDR3 nucleotide sequence: TGTGCCAGCAGCCAACGGGGGGCTGGTGGCTACACCTTC. This codes for CASSQRGAGGYTF. V gene TRBV3-1 (or the pseudogene TRBV3-2) combines with J gene TRBJ1-2; perhaps TRBD1 as D (6 bases). The CDR3 runs 13 residues. The germline V gene has CDR1 LGHDT and CDR2 YNNKEL (reference sequence). V shed 2 bases and J shed 7 bases, with 11 bases lying between them.

CDR3 in amino acids: CASSSGQGALRNGYTF. DNA for the CDR3: TGTGCCAGCAGTTCGGGACAGGGGGCCCTTAGGAATGGCTACACCTTC. The gene calls are TRBV28 and TRBJ1-2; TRBD1 matches at 12 bases. CDR1 and CDR2 from the germline V gene are MDHEN and SYDVKM. V was clipped by 4 bases and J by 6 bases; unmatched bases: 9. The CDR3 is made up of 16 amino acids.